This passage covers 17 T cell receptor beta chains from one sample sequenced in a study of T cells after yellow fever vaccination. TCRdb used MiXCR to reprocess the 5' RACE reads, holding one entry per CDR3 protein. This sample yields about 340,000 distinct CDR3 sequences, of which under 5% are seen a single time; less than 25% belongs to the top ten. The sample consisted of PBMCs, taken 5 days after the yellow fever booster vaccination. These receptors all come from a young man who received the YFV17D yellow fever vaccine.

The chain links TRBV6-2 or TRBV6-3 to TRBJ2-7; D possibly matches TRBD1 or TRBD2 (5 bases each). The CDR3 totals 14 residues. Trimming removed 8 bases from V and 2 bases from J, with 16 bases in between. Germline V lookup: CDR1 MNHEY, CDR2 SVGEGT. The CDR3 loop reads CASHPGAETYEQYF. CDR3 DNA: TGTGCCAGCCATCCCGGGGCGGAGACCTACGAGCAGTACTTC.

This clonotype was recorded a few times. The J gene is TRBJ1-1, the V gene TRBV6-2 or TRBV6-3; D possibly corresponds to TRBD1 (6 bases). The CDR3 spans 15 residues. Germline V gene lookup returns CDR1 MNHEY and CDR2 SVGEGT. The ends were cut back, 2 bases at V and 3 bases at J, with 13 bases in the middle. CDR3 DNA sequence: TGTGCCAGCAGTTACCCCCAGGGGAGTGACACTGAAGCTTTCTTT. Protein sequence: CASSYPQGSDTEAFF.

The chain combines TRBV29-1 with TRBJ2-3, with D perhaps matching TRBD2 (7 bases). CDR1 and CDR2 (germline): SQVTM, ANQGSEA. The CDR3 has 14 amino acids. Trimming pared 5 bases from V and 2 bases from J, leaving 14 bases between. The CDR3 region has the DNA TGCAGCGTTAACGGGGGGCTTACCACAGATACGCAGTATTTT. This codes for CSVNGGLTTDTQYF.

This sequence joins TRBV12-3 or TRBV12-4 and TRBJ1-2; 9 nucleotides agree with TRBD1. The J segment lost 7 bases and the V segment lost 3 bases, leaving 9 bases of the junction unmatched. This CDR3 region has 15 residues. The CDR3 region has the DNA TGTGCCAGCAGTTTCCTCGGGACAGGGTCGGGTGGCTACACCTTC. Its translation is CASSFLGTGSGGYTF.

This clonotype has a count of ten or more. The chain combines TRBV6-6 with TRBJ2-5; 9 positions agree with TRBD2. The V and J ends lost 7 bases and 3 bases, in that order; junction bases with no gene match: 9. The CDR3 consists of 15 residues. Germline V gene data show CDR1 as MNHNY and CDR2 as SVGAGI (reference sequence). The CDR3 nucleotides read TGTGCCAGCACCTACGGGCTAGCGGGGAAAGAGACCCAGTACTTC. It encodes CASTYGLAGKETQYF.

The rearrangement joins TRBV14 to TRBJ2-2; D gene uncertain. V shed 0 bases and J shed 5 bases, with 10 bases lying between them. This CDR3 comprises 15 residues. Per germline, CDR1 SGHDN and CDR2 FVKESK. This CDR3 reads CASSQESAVTGELFF. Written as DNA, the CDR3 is TGTGCCAGCAGCCAAGAGTCGGCAGTTACCGGGGAGCTGTTTTTT.

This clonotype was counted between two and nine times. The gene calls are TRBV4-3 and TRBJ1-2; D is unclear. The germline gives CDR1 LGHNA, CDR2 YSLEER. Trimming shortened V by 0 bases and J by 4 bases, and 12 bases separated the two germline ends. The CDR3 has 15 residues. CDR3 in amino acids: CASSQDSAVSYGYTF. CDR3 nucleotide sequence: TGCGCCAGCAGCCAAGATTCGGCAGTAAGCTATGGCTACACCTTC.

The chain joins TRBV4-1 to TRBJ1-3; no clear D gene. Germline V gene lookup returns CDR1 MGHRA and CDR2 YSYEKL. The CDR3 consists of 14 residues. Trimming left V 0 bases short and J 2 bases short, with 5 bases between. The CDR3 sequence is CASSQDPTGNTIYF. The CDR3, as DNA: TGCGCCAGCAGCCAAGATCCCACTGGAAACACCATATATTTT.

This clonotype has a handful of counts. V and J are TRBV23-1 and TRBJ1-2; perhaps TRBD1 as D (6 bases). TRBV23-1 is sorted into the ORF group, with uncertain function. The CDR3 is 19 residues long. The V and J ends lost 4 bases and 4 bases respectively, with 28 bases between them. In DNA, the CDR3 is TGCGCCAGCAGTCCCCTCCCTAGAGGACGACAGGTGACTTTCTATGGCTACACCTTC. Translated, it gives CASSPLPRGRQVTFYGYTF.

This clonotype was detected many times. The CDR3 is CASTQQQGPQETQYF. The CDR3, as DNA: TGCGCCAGCACCCAACAACAGGGCCCTCAAGAGACCCAGTACTTC. V is TRBV5-1 and J is TRBJ2-5, with D tentatively TRBD1 (6 bases). Trimming cost V 6 bases and J 2 bases, with 17 bases left between them. The germline V gene has CDR1 SGHRS and CDR2 YFSETQ. The CDR3 length is 15 residues.

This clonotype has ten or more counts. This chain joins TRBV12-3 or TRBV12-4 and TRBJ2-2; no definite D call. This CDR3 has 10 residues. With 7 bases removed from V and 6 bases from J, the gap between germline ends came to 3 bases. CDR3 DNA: TGTGCCAGCAAGTCCGGGGAGCTGTTTTTT. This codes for CASKSGELFF.

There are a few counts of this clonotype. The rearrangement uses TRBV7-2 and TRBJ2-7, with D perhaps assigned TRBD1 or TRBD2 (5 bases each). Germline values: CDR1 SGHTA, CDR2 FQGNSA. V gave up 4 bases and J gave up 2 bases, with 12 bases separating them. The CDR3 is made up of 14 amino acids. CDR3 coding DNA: TGTGCCAGCAGCTGGACTCCAGGGACCTACGAGCAGTACTTC. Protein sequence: CASSWTPGTYEQYF. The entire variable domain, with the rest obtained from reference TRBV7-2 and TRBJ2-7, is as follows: GAGVSQSPSNKVTEKGKDVELRCDPISGHTALYWYRQSLGQGLEFLIYFQGNSAPDKSGLPSDRFSAERTGGSVSTLTIQRTQQEDSAVYLCASSWTPGTYEQYFGPGTRLTVT.

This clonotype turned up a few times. CDR3 in amino acids: CASSLDYGTGYTGELFF. CDR3 nucleotide sequence: TGTGCCAGCAGCTTAGACTACGGGACAGGGTACACCGGGGAGCTGTTTTTT. This chain links TRBV11-3 with TRBJ2-2; the match to TRBD1 covers 9 bases. Germline CDR1 is SGHNT and CDR2 is YENEEA. This CDR3 contains 17 residues. Trimming removed 0 bases from V and 3 bases from J; junction bases left unmatched: 5.

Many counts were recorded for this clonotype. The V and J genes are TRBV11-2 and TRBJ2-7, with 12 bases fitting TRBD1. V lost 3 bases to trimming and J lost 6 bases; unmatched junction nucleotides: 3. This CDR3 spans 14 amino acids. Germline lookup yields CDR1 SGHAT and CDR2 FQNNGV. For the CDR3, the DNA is TGTGCCAGCAGCTTGCGGGACAGGGGGCGCGAGCAGTACTTC. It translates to CASSLRDRGREQYF.

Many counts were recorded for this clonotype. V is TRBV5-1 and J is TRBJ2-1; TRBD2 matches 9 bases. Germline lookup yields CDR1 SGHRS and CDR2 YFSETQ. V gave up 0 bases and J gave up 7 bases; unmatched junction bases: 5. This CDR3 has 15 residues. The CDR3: CASSLESGGSNEQFF. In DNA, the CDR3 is TGCGCCAGCAGCTTGGAGAGCGGGGGGTCTAATGAGCAGTTCTTC.

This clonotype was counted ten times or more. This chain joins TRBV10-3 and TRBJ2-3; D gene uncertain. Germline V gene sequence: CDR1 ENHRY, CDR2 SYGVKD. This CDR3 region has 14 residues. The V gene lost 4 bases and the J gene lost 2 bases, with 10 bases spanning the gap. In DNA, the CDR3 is TGTGCCATCAGTGTCGGGCGCCCCACAGATACGCAGTATTTT. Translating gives CAISVGRPTDTQYF.

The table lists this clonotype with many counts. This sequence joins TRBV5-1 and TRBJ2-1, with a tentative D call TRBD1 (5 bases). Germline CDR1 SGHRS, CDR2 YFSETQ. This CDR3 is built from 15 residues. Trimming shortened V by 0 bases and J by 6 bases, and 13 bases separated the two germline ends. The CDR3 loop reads CASSLASGSVNEQFF. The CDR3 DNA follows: TGCGCCAGCAGCTTGGCGTCAGGGTCCGTCAATGAGCAGTTCTTC.